These T cell receptor beta chains were read from a single sample in a study of blood T cells in healthy people across ages. In TCRdb, the 5' RACE reads were re-called with MiXCR into one record per CDR3 protein. The data contain more than 450,000 distinct CDR3 sequences, about 27% of them singletons. The data were also submitted as part of a second study, on T cells of mothers and their children.

Material for sequencing was blood. The origin of the receptors is a boy aged 2 to 9 in good health. CDR3s include the opening cysteine and the closing phenylalanine or tryptophan. Fields, in order: D gene, V gene, J gene, clone size, CDR3 DNA, CDR3 protein. A D gene is named only where the DNA matches it firmly. The listing skips clone size in some rows; elsewhere it reads once, few, many or a size class.

D gene: NA; V gene: TRBV6-5; J gene: TRBJ2-1; clone size: few; CDR3 DNA: TGTGCCAGCAGTTACGGCTCTTTAGGCAATGAGCAGTTCTTC; CDR3 protein: CASSYGSLGNEQFF
D gene: TRBD1; V gene: TRBV7-9; J gene: TRBJ2-7; clone size: few; CDR3 DNA: TGTGCCAGCAGCACACAGGGGCACGAGCAGTACTTC; CDR3 protein: CASSTQGHEQYF
D gene: NA; V gene: TRBV12-3/TRBV12-4; J gene: TRBJ1-4; clone size: many; CDR3 DNA: TGTGCCAGCAGTGATAGCGAAACTAATGAAAAACTGTTTTTT; CDR3 protein: CASSDSETNEKLFF
D gene: NA; V gene: TRBV7-2; J gene: TRBJ1-4; clone size: few; CDR3 DNA: TGTGCCAGCAGCCCTAGGGGAGGGCAAAATGAAAAACTGTTTTTT; CDR3 protein: CASSPRGGQNEKLFF
D gene: NA; V gene: TRBV27; J gene: TRBJ2-4; clone size: NA; CDR3 DNA: TGTGCCAGCAAGCAGGGGTCGATAGCCAAAAACATTCAGTACTTC; CDR3 protein: CASKQGSIAKNIQYF
D gene: NA; V gene: TRBV9; J gene: TRBJ1-4; clone size: NA; CDR3 DNA: TGTGCCAGCAGCCCGGAGCACTATAATGAAAAACTGTTTTTT; CDR3 protein: CASSPEHYNEKLFF
D gene: NA; V gene: TRBV6-5; J gene: TRBJ2-7; clone size: NA; CDR3 DNA: TGTGCCAGCAGTCGCCGGGCGCAAGGCGAGCAGTACTTC; CDR3 protein: CASSRRAQGEQYF
D gene: NA; V gene: TRBV12-3/TRBV12-4; J gene: TRBJ2-3; clone size: NA; CDR3 DNA: TGTGCCAGCAGCTCAACCGGGGACACAGATACGCAGTATTTT; CDR3 protein: CASSSTGDTDTQYF
D gene: NA; V gene: TRBV5-1; J gene: TRBJ1-6; clone size: NA; CDR3 DNA: TGCGCCAGCAGCTTGGCAGTCGGGGGCGGGGTCGATTCACCCCTCCACTTT; CDR3 protein: CASSLAVGGGVDSPLHF
D gene: NA; V gene: TRBV19; J gene: TRBJ2-5; clone size: NA; CDR3 DNA: TGTGCCAGTAGTATAGTCGACAGGCAAGAGACCCAGTACTTC; CDR3 protein: CASSIVDRQETQYF
D gene: NA; V gene: TRBV7-9; J gene: TRBJ1-2; clone size: NA; CDR3 DNA: TGTGCCAGCACCTTCCCAGGGAGATATGGCTACACCTTC; CDR3 protein: CASTFPGRYGYTF
D gene: NA; V gene: TRBV10-3; J gene: TRBJ1-2; clone size: few; CDR3 DNA: TGTGCCACCGGACAGAACTATGGCTACACCTTC; CDR3 protein: CATGQNYGYTF